This T cell receptor beta chain was recorded in a study of early T cells in non-severe SARS-CoV-2 infection. After removal of 0 bases from V and 7 bases from J, the junction contained 2 bases not matched to a gene. The V gene's germline CDR1 is SGHAT and CDR2 FQNNGV. The CDR3 runs 14 residues. Study-wide findings and caveats: The study's VDJdb matching favored anti-spike CD8 responses and missed private and CD4 specificities.

Attachment of unique molecular identifiers to individual cDNA molecules was performed. One entry per CDR3 protein, called by TCRdb with MiXCR from the 5' RACE reads. This table holds 25,000 to 35,000 distinct CDR3 sequences, approximately 5% found once. At least ten counts were recorded for this clonotype. Antigen specificity is unknown. This chain connects TRBV11-2 to TRBJ2-3; the match to TRBD2 covers 9 bases. The sequencing sample was made of whole blood. The receptor comes from an adult who was a healthcare worker with PCR-confirmed SARS-CoV-2 infection or an uninfected control (not recorded which). CDR3 DNA sequence: TGTGCCAGCAGCTTAGATGCGGGGGGGCATACGCAGTATTTT. Translation gives CASSLDAGGHTQYF.